This T cell receptor (beta chain) was sequenced during a study of regulatory T cells in long-lasting Graves disease. Germline lookup yields CDR1 GTSNPN and CDR2 SVGIG (reference sequence). CDR3 size: 17 residues. Trimming left V 3 bases short and J 6 bases short, with 24 bases between. Study results and limitations: Newly diagnosed Graves' patients exceeded persistent ones in TCR diversity. Examination was confined to peripheral blood, excluding thyroid tissue.

This clonotype was seen ten or more times. The antigen is not known. Time point specified: newly diagnosed GD, antithyroid drugs for less than 3 months. Generation of the TCR library employed RNA extracted from PBMCs. American Thyroid Association guidelines served as the basis for diagnosing Graves' disease. CDR3 regions were amplified by Arm-PCR using iRepertoire HTBI primers to build TCR beta libraries. Each CDR3 protein is one row after TCRdb ran MiXCR on the multiplex PCR reads. The table shows some 560,000 distinct CDR3 sequences, with roughly 15% occurring only once. These data were also filed under a second study, of T cells in Graves' hyperthyroidism and ophthalmopathy. That paper states: The TCR CDR3 first-round RT-PCR relied on the HTBI primer set.

The sequence was collected from a woman aged 35-60 years with Graves disease. The starting material was peripheral blood mononuclear cells (PBMCs), obtained at new diagnosis, from a patient treated with antithyroid drugs. The chain links TRBV30 to TRBJ1-5; D call uncertain. CDR3 residues: CAWSPDFTGATVQPQHF. The CDR3 DNA reads as TGTGCCTGGAGCCCCGACTTTACGGGAGCGACGGTTCAGCCCCAGCATTTT.